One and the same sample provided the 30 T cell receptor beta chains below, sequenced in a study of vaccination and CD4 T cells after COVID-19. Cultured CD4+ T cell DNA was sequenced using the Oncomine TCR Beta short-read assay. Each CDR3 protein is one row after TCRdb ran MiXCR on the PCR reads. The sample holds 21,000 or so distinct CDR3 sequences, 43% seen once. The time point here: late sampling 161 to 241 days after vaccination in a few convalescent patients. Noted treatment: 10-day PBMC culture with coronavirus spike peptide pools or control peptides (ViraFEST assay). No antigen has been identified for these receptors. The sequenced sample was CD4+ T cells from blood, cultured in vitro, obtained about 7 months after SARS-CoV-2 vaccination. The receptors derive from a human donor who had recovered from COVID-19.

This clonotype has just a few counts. The DNA for the CDR3 is TGTGCCAGCAGCTTACAGTCAGTCGATGGCTACACCTTC. Translated, it gives CASSLQSVDGYTF. The chain links TRBV7-2 to TRBJ1-2; no clear D gene. This CDR3 has 13 residues. From germline, CDR1 is SGHTA and CDR2 FQGNSA. V lost 2 bases to trimming and J lost 6 bases, with 10 bases between them. The entire variable domain, with the rest obtained from reference TRBV7-2 and TRBJ1-2, is as follows: GAGVSQSPSNKVTEKGKDVELRCDPISGHTALYWYRQSLGQGLEFLIYFQGNSAPDKSGLPSDRFSAERTGGSVSTLTIQRTQQEDSAVYLCASSLQSVDGYTFGSGTRLTVV.

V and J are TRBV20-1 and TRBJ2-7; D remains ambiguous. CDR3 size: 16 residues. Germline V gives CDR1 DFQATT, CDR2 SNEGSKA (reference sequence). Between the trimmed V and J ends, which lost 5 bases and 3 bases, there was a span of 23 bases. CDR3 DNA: TGCAGTGCTTCCTCCGGGCGGACGAAGGACCTCTACGAGCAGTACTTC. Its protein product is CSASSGRTKDLYEQYF.

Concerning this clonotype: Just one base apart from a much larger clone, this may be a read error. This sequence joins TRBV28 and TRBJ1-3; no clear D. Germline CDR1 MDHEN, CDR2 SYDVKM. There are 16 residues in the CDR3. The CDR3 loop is CASSLGGRRPGSTIYF. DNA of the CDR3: TGTGCCAGCAGTTTGGGTGGGAGGCGTCCGGGAAGCACCATATATTTT.

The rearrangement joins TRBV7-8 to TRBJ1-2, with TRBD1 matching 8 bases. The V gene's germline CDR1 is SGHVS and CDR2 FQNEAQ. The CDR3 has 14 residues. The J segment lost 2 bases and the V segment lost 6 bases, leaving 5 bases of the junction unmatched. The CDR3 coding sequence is TGTGCCAGCAGTCCTCGACAGGGGAACTATGGCTACACCTTC. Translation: CASSPRQGNYGYTF.

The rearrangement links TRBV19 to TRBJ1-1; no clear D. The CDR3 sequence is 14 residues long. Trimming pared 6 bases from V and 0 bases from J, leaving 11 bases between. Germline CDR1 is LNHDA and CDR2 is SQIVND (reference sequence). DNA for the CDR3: TGTGCCAGTAGCGCTCGGCCGATGAACACTGAAGCTTTCTTT. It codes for CASSARPMNTEAFF.

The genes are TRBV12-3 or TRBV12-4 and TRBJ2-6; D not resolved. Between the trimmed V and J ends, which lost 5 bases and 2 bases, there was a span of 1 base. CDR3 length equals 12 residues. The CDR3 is CASSTGANVLTF. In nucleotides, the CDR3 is TGTGCCAGCAGTACTGGGGCCAACGTCCTGACTTTC.

The CDR3 region has the DNA TGTGCCAGCAGCCGCAGACTAGTCAATGAGCAGTTCTTC. Protein: CASSRRLVNEQFF. The chain combines TRBV7-2 with TRBJ2-1; D is perhaps TRBD2 (6 bases). CDR1 SGHTA and CDR2 FQGNSA come from the germline V gene. Trimming removed 5 bases from V and 6 bases from J, with 11 bases in between. The CDR3 is made up of 13 amino acids.

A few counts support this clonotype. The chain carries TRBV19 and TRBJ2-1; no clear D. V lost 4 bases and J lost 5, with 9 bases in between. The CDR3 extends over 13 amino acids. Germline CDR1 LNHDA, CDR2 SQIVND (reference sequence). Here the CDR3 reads CASSTIRDNEQFF. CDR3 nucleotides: TGTGCCAGTAGTACGATTCGGGACAATGAGCAGTTCTTC.

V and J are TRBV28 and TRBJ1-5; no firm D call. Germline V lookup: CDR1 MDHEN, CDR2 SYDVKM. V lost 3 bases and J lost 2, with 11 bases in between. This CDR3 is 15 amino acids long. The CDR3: CASSFARAGNQPQHF. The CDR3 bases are TGTGCCAGCAGTTTCGCCCGGGCGGGCAATCAGCCCCAGCATTTT.

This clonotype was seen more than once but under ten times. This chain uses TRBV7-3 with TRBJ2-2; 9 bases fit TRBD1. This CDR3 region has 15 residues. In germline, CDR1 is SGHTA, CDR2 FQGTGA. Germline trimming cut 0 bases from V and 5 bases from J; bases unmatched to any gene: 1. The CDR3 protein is CASSLTGQGTGELFF. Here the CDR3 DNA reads TGTGCCAGCAGCTTAACGGGACAGGGAACCGGGGAGCTGTTTTTT.

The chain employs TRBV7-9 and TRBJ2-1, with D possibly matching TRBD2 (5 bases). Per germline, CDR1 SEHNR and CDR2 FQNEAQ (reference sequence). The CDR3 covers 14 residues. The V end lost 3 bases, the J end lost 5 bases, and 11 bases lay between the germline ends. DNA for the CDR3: TGTGCCAGCAGCTTTATTCGGACTGACAATGAGCAGTTCTTC. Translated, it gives CASSFIRTDNEQFF.

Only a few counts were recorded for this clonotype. The CDR3 protein is CSAQMGQFNTGELFF. The CDR3 DNA is TGCAGTGCCCAGATGGGACAGTTCAACACCGGGGAGCTGTTTTTT. The chain recombines TRBV20-1 with TRBJ2-2, with 7 bases matching TRBD1. Germline V gene data show CDR1 as DFQATT and CDR2 as SNEGSKA (reference sequence). V lost 6 bases to trimming and J lost 2 bases; unmatched junction nucleotides: 9. The CDR3 length is 15 residues.

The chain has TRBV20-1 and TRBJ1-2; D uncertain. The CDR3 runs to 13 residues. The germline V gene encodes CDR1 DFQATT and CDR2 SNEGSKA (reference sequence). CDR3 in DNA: TGCAGCCCCTCTGTACAGTTTAACTATGGCTACACCTTC. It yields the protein CSPSVQFNYGYTF.

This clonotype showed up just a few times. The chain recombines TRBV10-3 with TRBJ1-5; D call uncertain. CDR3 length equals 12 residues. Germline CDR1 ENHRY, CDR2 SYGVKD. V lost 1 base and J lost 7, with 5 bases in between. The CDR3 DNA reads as TGTGCCATCAGTGAGTTTTCGCAGCCCCAGCATTTT. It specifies CAISEFSQPQHF.

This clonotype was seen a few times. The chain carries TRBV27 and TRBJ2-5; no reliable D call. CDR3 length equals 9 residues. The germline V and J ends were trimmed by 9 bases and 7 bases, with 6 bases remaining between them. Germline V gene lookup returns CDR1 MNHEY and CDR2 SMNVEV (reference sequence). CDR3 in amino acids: CARYMTQYF. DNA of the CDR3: TGTGCCAGATACATGACCCAGTACTTC.

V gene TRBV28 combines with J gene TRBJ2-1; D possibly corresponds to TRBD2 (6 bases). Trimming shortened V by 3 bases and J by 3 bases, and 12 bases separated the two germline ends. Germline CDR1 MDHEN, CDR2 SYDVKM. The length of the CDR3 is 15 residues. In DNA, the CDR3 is TGTGCCAGCAGTTTGAAGCGGGCCTACTACAATGAGCAGTTCTTC. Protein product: CASSLKRAYYNEQFF.

The CDR3 protein is CASIEPGDRRYSNQPQHF. For the CDR3, the DNA is TGTGCCAGCATCGAACCTGGGGACAGGCGATATAGCAATCAGCCCCAGCATTTT. The chain is built from TRBV28 and TRBJ1-5; 8 positions match TRBD1. CDR1 and CDR2 from the germline V gene are MDHEN and SYDVKM. This CDR3 is built from 18 residues. V shed 7 bases, J shed 0 bases, and the junction held 14 bases outside the gene matches. Based on the CDR3 plus reference TRBV28 and TRBJ1-5, the full variable domain is DVKVTQSSRYLVKRTGEKVFLECVQDMDHENMFWYRQDPGLGLRLIYFSYDVKMKEKGDIPEGYSVSREKKERFSLILESASTNQTSMYLCASIEPGDRRYSNQPQHFGDGTRLSIL.

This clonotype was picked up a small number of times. The CDR3 reads CSVQTKETQYF. The CDR3 DNA follows: TGCAGTGTCCAAACGAAAGAGACCCAGTACTTC. The rearrangement links TRBV20-1 to TRBJ2-5, with unresolved D. CDR1 is DFQATT, CDR2 SNEGSKA, per germline (reference sequence). The CDR3 is made up of 11 amino acids. V was clipped by 7 bases and J by 3 bases, with 9 bases between them.

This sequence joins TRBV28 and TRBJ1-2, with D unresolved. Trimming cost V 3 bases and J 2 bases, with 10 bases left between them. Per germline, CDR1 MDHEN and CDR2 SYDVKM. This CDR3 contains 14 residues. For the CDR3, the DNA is TGTGCCAGCAGTTTCCGGACGGGAAACTATGGCTACACCTTC. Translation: CASSFRTGNYGYTF.

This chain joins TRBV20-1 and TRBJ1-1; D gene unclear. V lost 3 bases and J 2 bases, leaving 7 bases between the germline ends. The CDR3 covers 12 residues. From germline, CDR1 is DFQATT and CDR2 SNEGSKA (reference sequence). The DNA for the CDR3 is TGCAGTGCTAGGGAGGTAAACACTGAAGCTTTCTTT. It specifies CSAREVNTEAFF.

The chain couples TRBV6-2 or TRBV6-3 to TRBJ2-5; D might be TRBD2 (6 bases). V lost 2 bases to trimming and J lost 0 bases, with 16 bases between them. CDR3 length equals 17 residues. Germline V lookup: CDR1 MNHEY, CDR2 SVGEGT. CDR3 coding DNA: TGTGCCAGCAGTTACCCCGGGAGCGGAGAGTACCAAGAGACCCAGTACTTC. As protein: CASSYPGSGEYQETQYF.

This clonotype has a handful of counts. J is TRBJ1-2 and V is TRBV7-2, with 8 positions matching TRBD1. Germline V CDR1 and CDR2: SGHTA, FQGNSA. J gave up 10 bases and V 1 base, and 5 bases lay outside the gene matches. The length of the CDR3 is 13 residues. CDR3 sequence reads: CASSLGTGNPYTF. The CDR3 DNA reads TGTGCCAGCAGCTTAGGGACAGGGAATCCCTACACCTTC.

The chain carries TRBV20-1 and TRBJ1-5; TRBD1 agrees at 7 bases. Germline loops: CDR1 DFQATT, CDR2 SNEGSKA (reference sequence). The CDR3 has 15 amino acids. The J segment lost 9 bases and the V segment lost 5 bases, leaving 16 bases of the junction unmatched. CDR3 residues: CSAVDRSQPSSPQHF. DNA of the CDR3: TGCAGTGCTGTGGACAGGTCACAACCCTCATCGCCCCAGCATTTT.

CDR3 residues: CASTPGTDTQYF. In DNA, the CDR3 is TGTGCCAGTACCCCAGGGACAGATACGCAGTATTTT. V gene TRBV19 combines with J gene TRBJ2-3; D might be TRBD1 (5 bases). V lost 7 bases to trimming and J lost 3 bases, with 8 bases between them. Germline CDR1 and CDR2: LNHDA and SQIVND (reference sequence). The CDR3 runs 12 residues.

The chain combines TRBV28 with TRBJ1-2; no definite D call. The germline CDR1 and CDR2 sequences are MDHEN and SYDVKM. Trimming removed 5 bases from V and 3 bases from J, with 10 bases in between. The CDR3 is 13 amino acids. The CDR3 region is CASSTGADYGYTF. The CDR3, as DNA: TGTGCCAGCAGTACTGGCGCGGACTATGGCTACACCTTC.

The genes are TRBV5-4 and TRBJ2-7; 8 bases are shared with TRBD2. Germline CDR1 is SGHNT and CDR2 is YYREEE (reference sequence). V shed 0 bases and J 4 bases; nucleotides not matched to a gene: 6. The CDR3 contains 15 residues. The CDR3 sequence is CASSLDPAGVYEQYF. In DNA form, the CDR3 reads TGTGCCAGCAGCTTGGATCCAGCGGGAGTTTACGAGCAGTACTTC. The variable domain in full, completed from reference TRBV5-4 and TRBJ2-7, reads ETGVTQSPTHLIKTRGQQVTLRCSSQSGHNTVSWYQQALGQGPQFIFQYYREEENGRGNFPPRFSGLQFPNYSSELNVNALELDDSALYLCASSLDPAGVYEQYFGPGTRLTVT.

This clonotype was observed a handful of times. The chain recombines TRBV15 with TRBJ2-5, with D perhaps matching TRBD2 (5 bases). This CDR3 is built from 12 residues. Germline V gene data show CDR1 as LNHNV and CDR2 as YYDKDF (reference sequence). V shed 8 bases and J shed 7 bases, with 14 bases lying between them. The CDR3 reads CATEGTRGTQYF. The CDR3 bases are TGTGCCACCGAAGGCACTCGGGGGACCCAGTACTTC.

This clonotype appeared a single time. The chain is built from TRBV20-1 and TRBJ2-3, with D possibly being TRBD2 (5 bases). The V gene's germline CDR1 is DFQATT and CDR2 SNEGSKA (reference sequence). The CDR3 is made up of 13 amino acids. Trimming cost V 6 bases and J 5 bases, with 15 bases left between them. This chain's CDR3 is CSALPWRQDTQYF. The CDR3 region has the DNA TGCAGTGCCCTTCCGTGGAGGCAAGATACGCAGTATTTT.

The chain's CDR3 is CSAGGGAEETQYF. The CDR3 coding sequence is TGCAGTGCTGGCGGCGGGGCAGAAGAGACCCAGTACTTC. This chain connects TRBV20-1 to TRBJ2-5; tentative D call: TRBD2 (6 bases). Germline V gene lookup returns CDR1 DFQATT and CDR2 SNEGSKA (reference sequence). CDR3 length equals 13 residues. V was cut by 5 bases and J by 3 bases, with 13 bases left in between.

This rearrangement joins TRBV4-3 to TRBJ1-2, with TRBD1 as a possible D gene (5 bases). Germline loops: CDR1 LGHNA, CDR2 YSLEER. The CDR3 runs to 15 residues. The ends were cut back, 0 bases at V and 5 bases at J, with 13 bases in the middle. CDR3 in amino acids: CASSQDFQGSYGYTF. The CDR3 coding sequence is TGCGCCAGCAGCCAAGATTTTCAGGGATCGTATGGCTACACCTTC.